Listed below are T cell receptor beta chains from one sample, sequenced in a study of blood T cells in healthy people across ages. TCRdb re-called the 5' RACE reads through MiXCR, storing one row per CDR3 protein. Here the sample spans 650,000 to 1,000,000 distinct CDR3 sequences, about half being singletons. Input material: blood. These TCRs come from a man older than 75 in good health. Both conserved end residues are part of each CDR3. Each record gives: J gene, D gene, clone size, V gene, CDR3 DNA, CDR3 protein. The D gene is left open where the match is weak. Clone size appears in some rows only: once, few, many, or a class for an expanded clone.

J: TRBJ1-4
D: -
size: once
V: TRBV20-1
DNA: TGCAGTGCTAAGACGGATGGAAACCTGGGTAATGAAAAACTGTTTTTT
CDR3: CSAKTDGNLGNEKLFF

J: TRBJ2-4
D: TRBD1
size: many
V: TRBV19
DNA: TGTGCCAGTAGCATCGGACAGGGTGCAATTGATCGGTACTTC
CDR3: CASSIGQGAIDRYF

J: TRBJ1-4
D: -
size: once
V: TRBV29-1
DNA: TGCAGCGTTGTTAAAGCAACTAATGAAAAACTGTTTTTT
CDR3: CSVVKATNEKLFF

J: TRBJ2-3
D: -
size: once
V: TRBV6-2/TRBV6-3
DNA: TGTGCCAGCAAATGGTCTCTGGACAAGGGAACAGATACGCAGTATTTT
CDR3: CASKWSLDKGTDTQYF

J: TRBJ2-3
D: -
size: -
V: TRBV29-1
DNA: TGCAGCGTTTTAGGAGAGACAGATACGCAGTATTTT
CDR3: CSVLGETDTQYF

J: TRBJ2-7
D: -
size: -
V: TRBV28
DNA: TGTGCCAGCAGTGCCATTCAGGTTCTGATTTACGAGCAGTACTTC
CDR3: CASSAIQVLIYEQYF

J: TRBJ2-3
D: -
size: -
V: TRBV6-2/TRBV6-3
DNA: TGCGCCAGCAGTTACTCCCGGGAAGTAAGCACAGATACGCAGTATTTT
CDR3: CASSYSREVSTDTQYF

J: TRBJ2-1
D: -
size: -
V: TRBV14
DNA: TGTGCCAGCAGCCAAGACATCCATGAGCAGTTCTTC
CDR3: CASSQDIHEQFF

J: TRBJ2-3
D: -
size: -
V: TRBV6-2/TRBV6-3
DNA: TGTGCCAGCAGTGACCCCCATAATGGGGGCGATACGCAGTATTTT
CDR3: CASSDPHNGGDTQYF

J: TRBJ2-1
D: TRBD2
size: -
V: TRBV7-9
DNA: TGTGCCAGCAGCTTAGAGGGGACTAGCGGGAGAAAAGGGCAGTTCTTC
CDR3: CASSLEGTSGRKGQFF

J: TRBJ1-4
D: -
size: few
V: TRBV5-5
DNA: TGTGCCAGCAGCTCCCACGATGGGGGGGGACTGTTTTTT
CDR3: CASSSHDGGGLFF

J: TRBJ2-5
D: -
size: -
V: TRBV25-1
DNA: TGTGCCAGCAGTAGAGCTAGCGTAGGAGAGACCCAGTACTTC
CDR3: CASSRASVGETQYF

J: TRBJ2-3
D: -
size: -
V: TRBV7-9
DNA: TGTGCCAGCAGCTTAGGGGGGGAGACCCCCACAGATACGCAGTATTTT
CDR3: CASSLGGETPTDTQYF

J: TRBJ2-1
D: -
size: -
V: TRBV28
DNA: TGTGCCAGCACCGGGGACCGTACCTCCTACAATGAGCAGTTCTTC
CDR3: CASTGDRTSYNEQFF

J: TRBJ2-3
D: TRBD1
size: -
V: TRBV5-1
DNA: TGCGCCAGCAGCCCCCAGACAGGGAGAGAAGATACGCAGTATTTT
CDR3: CASSPQTGREDTQYF

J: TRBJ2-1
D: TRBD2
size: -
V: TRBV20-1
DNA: TGCAGTGCTAGAGATACGGGGGGGGTCTACAATGAGCAGTTCTTC
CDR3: CSARDTGGVYNEQFF

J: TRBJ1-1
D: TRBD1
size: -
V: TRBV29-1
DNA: TGCAGCGTTGAGGTTACAGGGGTGAACACTGAAGCTTTCTTT
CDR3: CSVEVTGVNTEAFF

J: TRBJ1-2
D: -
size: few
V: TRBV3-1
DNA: TGTGCCAGCAGTCCAGACGGACGGGGCTACACCTTC
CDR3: CASSPDGRGYTF

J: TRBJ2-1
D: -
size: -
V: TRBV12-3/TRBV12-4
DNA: TGTGCCAGCAGCCAAACCCCGTTTGTGACTAGCTCCTACAATGAGCAGTTCTTC
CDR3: CASSQTPFVTSSYNEQFF

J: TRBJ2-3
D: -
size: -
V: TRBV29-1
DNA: TGCAGCGTTGCCGGACAGCTAACTAGCACTAGCACAGATACGCAGTATTTT
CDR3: CSVAGQLTSTSTDTQYF